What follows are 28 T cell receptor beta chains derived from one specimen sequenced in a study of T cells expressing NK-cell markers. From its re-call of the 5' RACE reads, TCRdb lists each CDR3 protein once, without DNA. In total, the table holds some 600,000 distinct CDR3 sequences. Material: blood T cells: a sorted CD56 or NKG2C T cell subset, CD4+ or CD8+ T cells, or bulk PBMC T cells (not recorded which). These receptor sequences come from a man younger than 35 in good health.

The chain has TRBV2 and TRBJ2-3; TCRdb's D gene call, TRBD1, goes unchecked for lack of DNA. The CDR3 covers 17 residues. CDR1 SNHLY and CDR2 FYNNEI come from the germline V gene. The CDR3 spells CASSLEAGAGRTDTQYF. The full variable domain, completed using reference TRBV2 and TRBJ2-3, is EPEVTQTPSHQVTQMGQEVILRCVPISNHLYFYWYRQILGQKVEFLVSFYNNEISEKSEIFDDQFSVERPDGSNFTLKIRSTKLEDSAMYFCASSLEAGAGRTDTQYFGPGTRLTVL.

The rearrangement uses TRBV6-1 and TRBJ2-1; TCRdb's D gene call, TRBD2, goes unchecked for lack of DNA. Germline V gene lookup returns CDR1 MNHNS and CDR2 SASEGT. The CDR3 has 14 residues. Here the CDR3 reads CASKTLAGNNEQFF.

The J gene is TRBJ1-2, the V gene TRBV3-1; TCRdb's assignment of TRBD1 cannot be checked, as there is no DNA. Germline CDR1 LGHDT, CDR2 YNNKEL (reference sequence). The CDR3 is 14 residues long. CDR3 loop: CASSQDRKGAGYTF.

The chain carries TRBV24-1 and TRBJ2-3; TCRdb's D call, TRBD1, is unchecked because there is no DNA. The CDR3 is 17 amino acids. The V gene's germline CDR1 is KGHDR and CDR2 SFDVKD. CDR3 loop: CATSDFRGQGPADTQYF.

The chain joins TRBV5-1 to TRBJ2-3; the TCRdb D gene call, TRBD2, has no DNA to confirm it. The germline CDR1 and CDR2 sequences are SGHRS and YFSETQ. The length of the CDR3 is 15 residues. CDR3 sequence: CASSSATSIGDTQYF.

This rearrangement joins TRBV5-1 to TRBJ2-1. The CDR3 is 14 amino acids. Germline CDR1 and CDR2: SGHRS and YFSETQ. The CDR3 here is CASSLAGYGNEQFF.

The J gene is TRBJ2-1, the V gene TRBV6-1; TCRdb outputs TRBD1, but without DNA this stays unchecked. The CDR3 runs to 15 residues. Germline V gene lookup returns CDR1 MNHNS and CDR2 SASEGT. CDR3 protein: CASRGGLATYNEQFF.

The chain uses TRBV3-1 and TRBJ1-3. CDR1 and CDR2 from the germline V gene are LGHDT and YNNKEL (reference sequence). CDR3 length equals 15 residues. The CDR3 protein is CASSQDSTSGNTIYF.

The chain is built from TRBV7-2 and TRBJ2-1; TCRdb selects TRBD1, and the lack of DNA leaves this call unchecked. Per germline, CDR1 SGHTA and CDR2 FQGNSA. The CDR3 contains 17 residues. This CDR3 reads CASSLPAQTASYNEQFF.

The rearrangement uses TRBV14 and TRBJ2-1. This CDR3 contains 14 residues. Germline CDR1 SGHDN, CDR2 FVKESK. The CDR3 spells CASSQVQGYNEQFF.

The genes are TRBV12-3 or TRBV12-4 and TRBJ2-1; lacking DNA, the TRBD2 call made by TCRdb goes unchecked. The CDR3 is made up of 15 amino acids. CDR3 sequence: CASRELAGGYYEQFF.

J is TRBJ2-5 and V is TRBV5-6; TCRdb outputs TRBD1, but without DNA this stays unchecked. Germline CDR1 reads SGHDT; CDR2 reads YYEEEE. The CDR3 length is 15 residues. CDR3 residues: CASSVTGGYQETQYF.

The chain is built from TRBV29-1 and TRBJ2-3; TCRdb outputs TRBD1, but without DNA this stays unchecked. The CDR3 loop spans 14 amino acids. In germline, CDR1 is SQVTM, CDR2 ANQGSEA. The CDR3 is CSVKDRGYLDTQYF.

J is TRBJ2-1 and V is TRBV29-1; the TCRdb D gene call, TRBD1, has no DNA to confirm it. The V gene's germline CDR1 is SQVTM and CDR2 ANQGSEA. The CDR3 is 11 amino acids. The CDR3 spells CVTTRGDEQFF.

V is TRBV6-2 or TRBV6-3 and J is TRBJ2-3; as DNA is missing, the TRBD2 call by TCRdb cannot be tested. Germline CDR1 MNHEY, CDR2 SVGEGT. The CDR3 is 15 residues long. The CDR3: CASSSGGPITDTQYF.

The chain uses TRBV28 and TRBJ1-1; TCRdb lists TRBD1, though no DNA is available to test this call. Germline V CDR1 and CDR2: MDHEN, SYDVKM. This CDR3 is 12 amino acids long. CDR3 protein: CATTVGAGEAFF.

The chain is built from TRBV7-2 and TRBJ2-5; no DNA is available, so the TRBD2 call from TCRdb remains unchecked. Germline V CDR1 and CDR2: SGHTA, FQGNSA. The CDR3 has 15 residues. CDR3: CASSSGRESRETQYF.

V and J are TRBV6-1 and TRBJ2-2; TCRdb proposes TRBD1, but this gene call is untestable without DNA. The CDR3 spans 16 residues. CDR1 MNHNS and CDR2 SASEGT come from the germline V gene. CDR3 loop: CASSNMDSQHTGELFF.

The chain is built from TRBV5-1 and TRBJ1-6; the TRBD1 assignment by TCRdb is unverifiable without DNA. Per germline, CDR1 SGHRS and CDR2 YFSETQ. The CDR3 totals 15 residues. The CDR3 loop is CASSLEGGLPSPLHF.

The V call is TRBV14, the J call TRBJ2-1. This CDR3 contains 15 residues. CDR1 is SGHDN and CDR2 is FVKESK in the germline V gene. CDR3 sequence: CASRQTGRRYNEQFF.

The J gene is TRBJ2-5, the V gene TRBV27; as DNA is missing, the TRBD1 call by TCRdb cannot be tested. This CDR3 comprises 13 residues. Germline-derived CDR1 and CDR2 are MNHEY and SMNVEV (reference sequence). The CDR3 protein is CASSFRGTETQYF.

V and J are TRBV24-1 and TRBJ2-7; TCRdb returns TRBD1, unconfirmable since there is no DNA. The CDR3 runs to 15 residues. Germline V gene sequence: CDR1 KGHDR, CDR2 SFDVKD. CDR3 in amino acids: CATSDFGGGVNEQYF.

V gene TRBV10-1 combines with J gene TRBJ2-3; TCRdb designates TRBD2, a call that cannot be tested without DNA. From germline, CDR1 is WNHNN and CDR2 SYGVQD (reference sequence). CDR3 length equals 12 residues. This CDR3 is CASSEGVAVQYF.

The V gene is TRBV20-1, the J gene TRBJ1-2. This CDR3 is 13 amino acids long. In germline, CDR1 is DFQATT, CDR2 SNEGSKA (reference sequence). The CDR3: CSAVQGGDYGYTF.

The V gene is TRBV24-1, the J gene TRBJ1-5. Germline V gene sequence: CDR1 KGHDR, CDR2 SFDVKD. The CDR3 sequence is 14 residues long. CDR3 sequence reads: CATSDIGNGQPQHF.

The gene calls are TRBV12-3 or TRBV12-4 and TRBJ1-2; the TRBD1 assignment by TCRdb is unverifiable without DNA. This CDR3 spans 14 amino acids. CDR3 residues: CASSSLLRGDGYTF.

CDR3 residues: CASTNDRGEGYTF. This chain links TRBV12-3 or TRBV12-4 with TRBJ1-2; TCRdb outputs TRBD1, but without DNA this stays unchecked. This CDR3 has 13 residues.

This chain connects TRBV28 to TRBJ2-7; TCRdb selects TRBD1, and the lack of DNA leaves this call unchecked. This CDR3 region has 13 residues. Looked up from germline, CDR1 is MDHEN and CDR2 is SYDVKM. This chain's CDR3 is CASEGQGAYEQYF.